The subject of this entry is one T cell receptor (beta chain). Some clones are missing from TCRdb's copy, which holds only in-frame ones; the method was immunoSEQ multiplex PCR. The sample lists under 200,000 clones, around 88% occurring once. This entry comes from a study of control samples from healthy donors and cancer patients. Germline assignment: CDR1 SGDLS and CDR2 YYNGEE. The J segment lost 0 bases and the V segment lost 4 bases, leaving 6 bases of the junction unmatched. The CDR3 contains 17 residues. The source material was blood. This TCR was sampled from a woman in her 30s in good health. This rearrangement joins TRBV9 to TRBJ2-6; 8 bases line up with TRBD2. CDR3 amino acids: CASSPLAGPSGANVLTF. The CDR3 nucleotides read TGTGCCAGCAGCCCCTTAGCGGGACCCTCTGGGGCCAACGTCCTGACTTTC.